This TCR beta chain appears in the sequencing data of a study of blood T cells in healthy people across ages. Study-wide points: Age advanced and TCR beta diversity per million T cells fell, roughly linearly.

Then a second PCR, running about 6 to 11 cycles, was carried out with a sample-barcoded 5' primer and a J-beta primer mix. Each of the cDNA molecules was tagged by a template-switch adaptor with 12 random nucleotides. TCRdb reprocessed the 5' RACE reads with MiXCR, giving one entry per CDR3 protein. The sample contains about 570,000 distinct CDR3 sequences, approximately 25% of which appear only once. CDR3 length: 16 amino acids. Per germline, CDR1 LGHNA and CDR2 YNFKEQ. V was pared by 0 bases and J by 10 bases, with 11 bases of the junction left unmatched. A remark on this clonotype: Its antigen is still unknown.

This chain links TRBV4-2 with TRBJ2-1, with TRBD2 matching 8 bases. Specimen: blood. This TCR was recovered from a woman aged 70-85 years in good health. The CDR3 loop is CASSQDPFGGAGEQFF. CDR3 in DNA: TGTGCCAGCAGCCAAGATCCTTTCGGGGGGGCCGGCGAGCAGTTCTTC.